The clone carrying this T cell receptor (beta chain) was detected a few times. The target antigen is unknown. This record belongs to a study of T-cell reconstitution after alpha-beta-depleted transplantation in children. General study points: T-cell counts and diversity were attributed mostly to newly produced T cells one year after transplant. High day-60 TCRbeta diversity in some patients came from surviving recipient T cells and thymic progenitors. Alpha-beta T cells about two months after transplant reportedly derived from several hundred expanded graft clones.

Preparing the TCRbeta library involved the use of unique molecular identifiers. MiXCR, run by TCRdb on the PCR reads, gives a single entry per CDR3 protein. The top ten hold approximately 4.5% of the sample, which has around 800,000 distinct CDR3 sequences, around 15% seen once. The CDR3 length is 13 residues. Germline-derived CDR1 and CDR2 are SQVTM and ANQGSEA. With 2 bases removed from V and 2 bases from J, the gap between germline ends came to 10 bases. The sequence was collected from a male patient aged 10-17 years who had a stem cell transplant for acute lymphoblastic leukemia, so the T cells may come from the graft donor. Sequenced here: PBMCs, mostly from graft donor cells, sampled 360 days after TCRalphabeta/CD19-depleted stem cell transplant. The V and J genes are TRBV29-1 and TRBJ2-7; D might be TRBD1 (6 bases). CDR3 nucleotide sequence: TGCAGCGTTGAAACCACAGGGCCCTACGAGCAGTACTTC. Protein sequence: CSVETTGPYEQYF.